Shown below are 29 T cell receptor beta chains from a single sample sequenced in a study of cytomegalovirus exposure and HLA in healthy donors. Primers included in the PCR were 60 Vbeta and 13 Jbeta primers. The assay was immunoSEQ multiplex PCR, and TCRdb's table has in-frame clones only and misses some. The table includes 43,000 or so clones, about 60% detected once. The sample was PBMCs. Receptors were obtained from a human donor in good health.

The chain couples TRBV16 to TRBJ1-5, with D uncertain. Per the germline V gene, CDR1 is KGHSY and CDR2 is FQNENV. The CDR3 runs 15 residues. Trimming stripped 0 bases from V and 7 bases from J, with 13 bases between. In nucleotides, the CDR3 is TGTGCCAGCAGCCAATCGGGAGGCGGCGGGCAGCCCCAGCATTTT. It codes for CASSQSGGGGQPQHF.

This rearrangement joins TRBV30 to TRBJ1-5, with 9 nucleotides matching TRBD1. This CDR3 is built from 18 residues. Per the germline V gene, CDR1 is GTSNPN and CDR2 is SVGIG (reference sequence). The V segment lost 1 base and the J segment 1 base; nucleotides outside the gene matches: 11. CDR3 sequence: CAWSAGTGLGWSNQPQHF. The CDR3 DNA sequence: TGTGCCTGGAGTGCCGGGACAGGGCTTGGGTGGAGCAATCAGCCCCAGCATTTT. The full variable domain, its missing parts supplied by reference TRBV30 and TRBJ1-5, is SQTIHQWPATLVQPVGSPLSLECTVEGTSNPNLYWYRQAAGRGLQLLFYSVGIGQISSEVPQNLSASRPQDRQFILSSKKLLLSDSGFYLCAWSAGTGLGWSNQPQHFGDGTRLSIL.

The CDR3 sequence is CASIEQGGWNYGYTF. The CDR3 bases are TGTGCCAGCATAGAACAGGGGGGTTGGAACTATGGCTACACCTTC. The chain has TRBV2 and TRBJ1-2; the match to TRBD1 covers 8 bases. Trimming removed 7 bases from V and 2 bases from J; junction bases left unmatched: 9. CDR1 SNHLY and CDR2 FYNNEI come from the germline V gene. CDR3 length: 15 residues.

The chain carries TRBV6-6 and TRBJ1-4; 7 bases map to TRBD1. Per germline, CDR1 MNHNY and CDR2 SVGAGI (reference sequence). The CDR3 extends over 14 amino acids. The J segment lost 4 bases and the V segment lost 2 bases, leaving 1 base of the junction unmatched. The CDR3 DNA follows: TGTGCCAGCAGTTACCCAGGGGGTAATGAAAAACTGTTTTTT. Translating gives CASSYPGGNEKLFF.

The chain has TRBV6-5 and TRBJ2-5; D remains ambiguous. The CDR3 length is 11 residues. Germline V lookup: CDR1 MNHEY, CDR2 SVGAGI. The V gene lost 6 bases and the J gene lost 2 bases, with 4 bases spanning the gap. CDR3 bases: TGTGCCAGCAGACAGCAAGAGACCCAGTACTTC. Translating it yields CASRQQETQYF.

The V call is TRBV5-1, the J call TRBJ2-1; D unclear. Germline lookup yields CDR1 SGHRS and CDR2 YFSETQ. The CDR3 consists of 17 residues. Trimming shortened V by 4 bases and J by 0 bases, and 17 bases separated the two germline ends. For the CDR3, the DNA is TGCGCCAGCAGCCCAAAGAAAACTACAAGCTCCTACAATGAGCAGTTCTTC. It yields the protein CASSPKKTTSSYNEQFF.

The table lists this clone with a few counts. This rearrangement joins TRBV6-5 to TRBJ1-2; the match to TRBD1 covers 12 bases. Losses at the gene ends were 8 bases for V and 8 bases for J; bases not matched to a gene: 12. This CDR3 spans 15 amino acids. Germline values: CDR1 MNHEY, CDR2 SVGAGI. For the CDR3, the DNA is TGTGCCAGCCGACTCCCGGGACAGGGGGCGCAAGGCTACACCTTC. Translated: CASRLPGQGAQGYTF.

The chain has TRBV2 and TRBJ2-7, with TRBD2 matching over 11 bases. This CDR3 spans 15 amino acids. V was pared by 6 bases and J by 6 bases, with 10 bases of the junction left unmatched. Germline CDR1 SNHLY, CDR2 FYNNEI. The CDR3 DNA reads as TGTGCCAGCAGACTTATACTAGCGGGGGATGGCGAGCAGTACTTC. This sequence encodes CASRLILAGDGEQYF. The variable domain in full, with the rest retrieved from reference TRBV2 and TRBJ2-7, is EPEVTQTPSHQVTQMGQEVILRCVPISNHLYFYWYRQILGQKVEFLVSFYNNEISEKSEIFDDQFSVERPDGSNFTLKIRSTKLEDSAMYFCASRLILAGDGEQYFGPGTRLTVT.

CDR3 in amino acids: CASSLTGGETQYF. The CDR3, as DNA: TGTGCCAGTAGTTTAACAGGGGGGGAGACCCAGTACTTC. The chain has TRBV19 and TRBJ2-5; 8 nucleotides align to TRBD1. CDR3 length equals 13 residues. V was clipped by 5 bases and J by 5 bases; unmatched bases: 4. Germline CDR1 is LNHDA and CDR2 is SQIVND (reference sequence).

The chain links TRBV4-3 to TRBJ2-7, with 10 bases lining up with TRBD1. With 4 bases clipped from V and 2 bases from J, the junction kept 11 bases outside the gene matches. The CDR3 runs 17 residues. CDR1 is LGHNA, CDR2 YSLEER, per germline. For the CDR3, the DNA is TGCGCCAGCAGCCGTCAATACGGGACAGGGGTTACCTACGAGCAGTACTTC. Encoded protein: CASSRQYGTGVTYEQYF.

This clone was seen once. The genes are TRBV11-2 and TRBJ2-3, with 7 bases that match TRBD1. The germline V gene encodes CDR1 SGHAT and CDR2 FQNNGV. With 1 base clipped from V and 2 bases from J, the junction kept 6 bases outside the gene matches. The CDR3 contains 16 residues. The CDR3 loop is CASSLAGTVYTDTQYF. For the CDR3, the DNA is TGTGCCAGCAGCTTAGCTGGGACAGTCTACACAGATACGCAGTATTTT.

This clone appeared once. The chain employs TRBV28 and TRBJ1-1; TRBD1 aligns across 7 bases. The CDR3 has 15 amino acids. V trimming: 5 bases; J trimming: 1 base; junction bases outside the gene matches: 7. Germline loops: CDR1 MDHEN, CDR2 SYDVKM. Here the CDR3 DNA reads TGTGCCAGCAGTAAAAGACAGGGTTGGAACACTGAAGCTTTCTTT. This encodes CASSKRQGWNTEAFF.

This clone was counted a few times. The V and J genes are TRBV5-6 and TRBJ1-2; D unclear. The V gene's germline CDR1 is SGHDT and CDR2 YYEEEE. The V end lost 2 bases, the J end lost 8 bases, and 13 bases lay between the germline ends. There are 13 residues in the CDR3. The CDR3 DNA is TGTGCCAGCAGCTTTGCGAGGATCGGGGGCTACACCTTC. This translates into CASSFARIGGYTF.

This clone was counted once. This CDR3 is CASSDREGQPQHF. The DNA of the CDR3 is TGTGCCAGCAGTGACAGGGAGGGTCAGCCCCAGCATTTT. The V and J genes are TRBV6-1 and TRBJ1-5; D is possibly TRBD1 (5 bases). V was clipped by 3 bases and J by 6 bases, with 9 bases between them. CDR3 length equals 13 residues. Germline assignment: CDR1 MNHNS and CDR2 SASEGT.

This chain joins TRBV2 and TRBJ2-3; 7 positions match TRBD1. CDR1 is SNHLY, CDR2 FYNNEI, per germline. V dropped 4 bases and J dropped 2; count of bases not matched to a gene: 3. This CDR3 is 14 amino acids long. In DNA form, the CDR3 reads TGTGCCAGCAGTGGCCAGGGGGTCACAGATACGCAGTATTTT. Its translation: CASSGQGVTDTQYF.

The chain uses TRBV2 and TRBJ2-1, with D perhaps matching TRBD2 (6 bases). The V gene's germline CDR1 is SNHLY and CDR2 FYNNEI. Deletions cut 4 bases from V and 2 bases from J, with 12 bases between. The CDR3 runs to 15 residues. As DNA, the CDR3 is TGTGCCAGCAGTGGCCCGCGGGGCCCCTACAATGAGCAGTTCTTC. It codes for CASSGPRGPYNEQFF.

This clone has a single count. The chain joins TRBV28 to TRBJ1-4, with TRBD1 matching over 7 bases. The CDR3 is made up of 15 amino acids. From germline, CDR1 is MDHEN and CDR2 SYDVKM. Trimming took 5 bases from V and 7 from J; bases not matched to a gene: 10. The CDR3 loop reads CASSPPGTVREKLFF. CDR3 coding DNA: TGTGCCAGCAGTCCCCCCGGGACAGTTCGTGAAAAACTGTTTTTT. Complete variable domain (other parts from reference TRBV28 and TRBJ1-4): DVKVTQSSRYLVKRTGEKVFLECVQDMDHENMFWYRQDPGLGLRLIYFSYDVKMKEKGDIPEGYSVSREKKERFSLILESASTNQTSMYLCASSPPGTVREKLFFGSGTQLSVL.

This chain links TRBV9 with TRBJ2-7; 7 bases map to TRBD1. Germline V CDR1 and CDR2: SGDLS, YYNGEE. The length of the CDR3 is 14 residues. V shed 2 bases and J 2 bases; nucleotides not matched to a gene: 4. The CDR3 protein is CASSVSTGAYEQYF. Written as DNA, the CDR3 is TGTGCCAGCAGCGTTTCCACAGGGGCCTACGAGCAGTACTTC. The entire variable domain, with the rest obtained from reference TRBV9 and TRBJ2-7, is as follows: DSGVTQTPKHLITATGQRVTLRCSPRSGDLSVYWYQQSLDQGLQFLIQYYNGEERAKGNILERFSAQQFPDLHSELNLSSLELGDSALYFCASSVSTGAYEQYFGPGTRLTVT.

The chain links TRBV27 to TRBJ1-1; TRBD1 agrees at 7 bases. V dropped 3 bases and J dropped 7; count of bases not matched to a gene: 8. This CDR3 has 14 amino acids. Germline V gene sequence: CDR1 MNHEY, CDR2 SMNVEV (reference sequence). The CDR3 nucleotides read TGTGCCAGCAGTTTTACCGACAGGGCGAATGAAGCTTTCTTT. It codes for CASSFTDRANEAFF.

The chain carries TRBV20-1 and TRBJ2-1; no definite D call. Trimming shortened V by 3 bases and J by 6 bases, and 6 bases separated the two germline ends. CDR1 is DFQATT, CDR2 SNEGSKA, per germline (reference sequence). The CDR3 covers 11 residues. As DNA, the CDR3 is TGCAGTGCTAGGCCAGTCAATGAGCAGTTCTTC. Its translation is CSARPVNEQFF.

This chain connects TRBV30 to TRBJ2-3; 7 nucleotides match TRBD2. The CDR3 extends over 14 amino acids. The V gene's germline CDR1 is GTSNPN and CDR2 SVGIG (reference sequence). V lost 2 bases to trimming and J lost 3 bases; unmatched junction nucleotides: 5. DNA for the CDR3: TGTGCCTGGAGTATTACAGCGGGGACAGATACGCAGTATTTT. Translation gives CAWSITAGTDTQYF. Combining the CDR3 with reference TRBV30 and TRBJ2-3 gives the whole variable domain SQTIHQWPATLVQPVGSPLSLECTVEGTSNPNLYWYRQAAGRGLQLLFYSVGIGQISSEVPQNLSASRPQDRQFILSSKKLLLSDSGFYLCAWSITAGTDTQYFGPGTRLTVL.

The CDR3 is CASSDDGGDYGYTF. As DNA, the CDR3 is TGTGCCAGCAGTGACGACGGGGGAGACTATGGCTACACCTTC. The chain couples TRBV2 to TRBJ1-2, with a tentative D call TRBD1 (5 bases). V dropped 3 bases and J dropped 3 bases, with 11 bases sitting between them. The V gene's germline CDR1 is SNHLY and CDR2 FYNNEI. The CDR3 is 14 amino acids.

The chain uses TRBV11-2 and TRBJ1-1; D uncertain. V was cut by 5 bases and J by 1 base, with 14 bases left in between. The CDR3 totals 15 residues. The germline V gene encodes CDR1 SGHAT and CDR2 FQNNGV. CDR3 bases: TGTGCCAGCAGCACCCCGCGGGGAGGGAACACTGAAGCTTTCTTT. This gives the protein CASSTPRGGNTEAFF.

The V gene is TRBV6-6, the J gene TRBJ1-5; 7 nucleotides agree with TRBD1. The CDR3 length is 16 residues. The V segment lost 6 bases and the J segment 2 bases; nucleotides outside the gene matches: 10. Germline V lookup: CDR1 MNHNY, CDR2 SVGAGI (reference sequence). CDR3 coding DNA: TGTGCCAGCAGATCGACAGGGAGTAGTCGCAATCAGCCCCAGCATTTT. It yields the protein CASRSTGSSRNQPQHF.

The chain couples TRBV5-4 to TRBJ2-3; a possible D gene is TRBD2 (5 bases). This CDR3 region has 12 residues. Trimming left V 4 bases short and J 8 bases short, with 11 bases between. Per germline, CDR1 SGHNT and CDR2 YYREEE (reference sequence). Here the CDR3 DNA reads TGTGCCAGCAGCCTCGATCGGGGTACGCAGTATTTT. This gives the protein CASSLDRGTQYF.

J is TRBJ1-2 and V is TRBV19, with a weak D call TRBD1 (5 bases). CDR1 and CDR2 (germline): LNHDA, SQIVND (reference sequence). The CDR3 length is 14 residues. V was pared by 7 bases and J by 4 bases, with 16 bases between. The CDR3 loop reads CASTSRAESYGYTF. CDR3 in DNA: TGTGCCAGTACCTCCAGGGCGGAGAGCTATGGCTACACCTTC.

V gene TRBV2 combines with J gene TRBJ2-4; 8 positions agree with TRBD1. Per germline, CDR1 SNHLY and CDR2 FYNNEI. V shed 10 bases, J shed 1 base, and the junction held 6 bases outside the gene matches. This CDR3 comprises 14 residues. CDR3 protein: CATQGAIAKNIQYF. CDR3 coding DNA: TGTGCCACTCAGGGGGCTATTGCCAAAAACATTCAGTACTTC.

The V and J genes are TRBV9 and TRBJ1-6, with D maybe TRBD1 (6 bases). Germline V gene lookup returns CDR1 SGDLS and CDR2 YYNGEE. The CDR3 covers 12 residues. Between the trimmed V and J ends, which lost 7 bases and 10 bases, there was a span of 12 bases. The CDR3 here is CASGQGYSPLHF. CDR3 DNA sequence: TGTGCCAGCGGTCAGGGGTACTCACCCCTCCACTTT.

V and J are TRBV7-2 and TRBJ2-3, with D perhaps matching TRBD2 (6 bases). Germline CDR1 SGHTA, CDR2 FQGNSA. V was pared by 5 bases and J by 4 bases, with 16 bases between. The CDR3 length is 15 residues. The CDR3 DNA reads TGTGCCAGCAGCCGAGGACTAATGCAACCAGATACGCAGTATTTT. It yields the protein CASSRGLMQPDTQYF.